The source of this T cell receptor (beta chain) is a study of T cell repertoires in cytomegalovirus infection. Points from the study as a whole: In two of eight donors, the top clonotype was HLA-C-restricted CMV-specific.

Looked up from germline, CDR1 is KGHSH and CDR2 is LQKENI. CDR3 length: 14 residues. The V end lost 3 bases, the J end lost 7 bases, and 15 bases lay between the germline ends. In its sample, this clonotype was seen many times. Its antigen is undetermined. MiXCR was run by TCRdb on the reads, yielding one entry per CDR3 protein. The table includes roughly 500,000 distinct CDR3 sequences, roughly 12% detected once. The genes are TRBV18 and TRBJ1-1; D unclear. Source material: PBMCs. The sequence was collected from a human donor in good health (CMV status not recorded). Some clones in this sample may be carry-over from other donors' samples. The CDR3: CASSPRSDAVEAFF. CDR3 nucleotides: TGTGCCAGCTCACCTCGGTCGGACGCTGTTGAAGCTTTCTTT. Together with reference TRBV18 and TRBJ1-1, the CDR3 gives the full variable domain: NAGVMQNPRHLVRRRGQEARLRCSPMKGHSHVYWYRQLPEEGLKFMVYLQKENIIDESGMPKERFSAEFPKEGPSILRIQQVVRGDSAAYFCASSPRSDAVEAFFGQGTRLTVV.